The rows below give T cell receptor beta chains drawn from one sample of a study of CD4 and CD8 cells across lung adenocarcinoma regions. TCRdb reanalysed the PCR reads using MiXCR and keeps one entry per CDR3 protein. The sample yields 10,000 to 15,000 distinct CDR3 sequences, less than 60% seen once. The source material was CD8+ T cells from the margin of a lung tumor. Receptors originate from a female donor with lung adenocarcinoma. The CD4 and CD8 labels of this study may be unreliable. Each CDR3 is given without its conserved first and last residue. The order of the fields is clone size, CDR3 length, V gene, J gene, CDR3 protein. Clone size, where shown, is once, few, many, or a class for clones that have expanded.

>few|9|TRBV25-1|TRBJ2-3
ASSEYGVGF
>.|13|TRBV10-2|TRBJ2-4
ASREGLGAKNIQY
>.|14|TRBV6-1|TRBJ2-3
ASRPSGLPAKDMQY
>once|13|TRBV6-1|TRBJ2-4
GSSPGRGAPNTQY
>.|15|TRBV4-1|TRBJ1-5
ASSQDAPWGLFQPQH
>many|14|TRBV6-5|TRBJ1-1
ASSYHTGGRNTEAF
>few|14|TRBV10-1|TRBJ2-1
ASSAGGGGGYNEQF
>.|11|TRBV6-1|.
ASGREFPNEQY
>.|13|TRBV10-2|TRBJ2-3
ASRDLAGSTNIQY
>medium-sized|11|TRBV6-1|TRBJ1-2
ASSDRGSYGYT
>medium-sized|12|TRBV27|TRBJ2-5
ASAPSGTGETQY
>.|11|TRBV27|TRBJ2-4
VTGLRAKNTQY
>.|11|TRBV4-1|TRBJ2-1
ASSQARNNEQF
>.|13|TRBV6-1|TRBJ1-1
ASSEAPVGNTEAF
>medium-sized|12|TRBV6-1|TRBJ2-5
ASSGAGGAETQY
>medium-sized|14|TRBV7-2|TRBJ2-1
ASSLVAAAGGVEQF
>.|11|TRBV2|TRBJ1-2
ASSVQKKGGYT
>few|11|TRBV30|TRBJ1-2
AWRYHESDGYT
>once|13|TRBV4-1|TRBJ1-6
ASSRTGRKESPLH
>.|12|TRBV6-1|TRBJ2-3
AGSEGGGQETQY
>few|13|TRBV6-1|TRBJ2-4
ASSPGRGAKDTQY
>once|13|TRBV6-1|TRBJ2-4
GSGPGVGAKDIQY
>few|13|TRBV6-5|TRBJ2-1
ASSFFARVGDEQF
>.|13|TRBV7-2|TRBJ2-3
ASSTGQGAINTQY
>.|12|TRBV6-1|TRBJ2-4
ARLGGGDKDIQY
>.|10|TRBV10-3|.
AMPRAKDTQY
>.|12|TRBV4-1|.
ASSQEDRTYEQY
>.|15|TRBV4-1|TRBJ2-1
ASSHSLAGVTYNEQF
>many|17|TRBV4-1|TRBJ2-2
ASSQRFKSGGQNTGELF
>.|12|TRBV10-2|.
ASSESGEQETQY
>.|14|TRBV7-6|TRBJ2-4
ASSLSGLGGTNIQY
>.|13|TRBV9|TRBJ1-2
ASSGSVALNYGYT
>few|11|TRBV6-5|TRBJ2-3
ASSYSWGDTQY
>.|11|TRBV10-2|TRBJ2-4
VAGLGATDTQY
>once|11|TRBV6-1|.
ASQVLSSYEQF
>few|11|TRBV4-1|TRBJ1-1
ASSQGMNTEAF
>many|19|TRBV9|TRBJ2-3
ASSGRGRGGLAGDITDTQY
>medium-sized|11|TRBV6-1|TRBJ1-1
ASSTTPNTEAF
>few|13|TRBV6-1|TRBJ1-2
ASRDRGNTNYGYT
>many|14|TRBV10-3|TRBJ1-1
AISPGVALLNTEAF
>.|16|TRBV5-1|TRBJ2-3
ASSPTFSPSGTTRPQY
>medium-sized|12|TRBV7-3|TRBJ2-1
ASSLSSEYNEQF
>.|16|TRBV10-1|TRBJ2-4
ASSETRSGGGATNTQY
>.|14|TRBV6-1|TRBJ2-5
ASSPPERGLQETQY
>many|12|TRBV15|TRBJ2-3
ATRTGGGTDTQY
>.|13|TRBV6-1|TRBJ2-4
ASGPRLWAPNTQY